Reported below is one T cell receptor (beta chain). Antigen: not known. Generated by immunoSEQ multiplex PCR, the TCRdb table keeps only in-frame clones and is missing some. The data hold fewer than 35,000 clones, with approximately 92% observed a single time. The CDR3 spans 16 residues. V dropped 5 bases and J dropped 9; count of bases not matched to a gene: 13. Germline V gene lookup returns CDR1 SGHAT and CDR2 FQNNGV. The data derive from a study of lymphopenia after photon versus proton radiotherapy. Broader study findings: Authors raise, but do not show, better survival with proton therapy. Photon-treated patients lost naive T cells and TCR diversity; proton-treated stayed stable. In patients who died, overall survival fell as post-nadir TCR diversity dropped more.

Sequencing used peripheral blood, obtained from a patient treated with proton-based radiotherapy. The source is a woman between 65 and 79 years old with pancreatic cancer. Some clones in this sample may be carry-over from other donors' samples. This rearrangement joins TRBV11-2 to TRBJ2-1; 10 nucleotides match TRBD2. DNA for the CDR3: TGTGCCAGCAGCCCCGCATTTTTAGCGGGAGGCGGTGAGCAGTTCTTC. Protein: CASSPAFLAGGGEQFF. Using reference TRBV11-2 and TRBJ2-1 for the parts outside the CDR3, the full variable domain is EAGVAQSPRYKIIEKRQSVAFWCNPISGHATLYWYQQILGQGPKLLIQFQNNGVVDDSQLPKDRFSAERLKGVDSTLKIQPAKLEDSAVYLCASSPAFLAGGGEQFFGPGTRLTVL.